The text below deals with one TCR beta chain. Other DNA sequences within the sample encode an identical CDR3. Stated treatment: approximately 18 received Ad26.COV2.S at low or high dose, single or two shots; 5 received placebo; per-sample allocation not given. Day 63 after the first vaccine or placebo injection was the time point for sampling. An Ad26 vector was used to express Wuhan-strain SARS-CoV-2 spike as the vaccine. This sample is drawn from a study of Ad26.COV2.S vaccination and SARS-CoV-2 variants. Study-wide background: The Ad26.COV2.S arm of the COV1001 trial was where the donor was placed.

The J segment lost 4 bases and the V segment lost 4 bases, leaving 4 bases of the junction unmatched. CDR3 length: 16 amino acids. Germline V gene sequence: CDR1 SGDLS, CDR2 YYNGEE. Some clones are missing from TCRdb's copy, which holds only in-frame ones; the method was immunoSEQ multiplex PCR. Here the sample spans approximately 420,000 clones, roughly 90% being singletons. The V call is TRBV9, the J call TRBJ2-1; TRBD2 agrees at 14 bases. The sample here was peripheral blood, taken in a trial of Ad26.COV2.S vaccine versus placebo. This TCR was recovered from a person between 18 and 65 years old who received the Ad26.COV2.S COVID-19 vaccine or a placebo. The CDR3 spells CASSPRLAGGYNEQFF. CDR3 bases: TGTGCCAGCAGCCCTCGACTAGCGGGGGGGTACAATGAGCAGTTCTTC.